These T cell receptor beta chains were read from a single sample in a study of PD-L1 blockade in urothelial cancer. The repertoire was sequenced with immunoSEQ multiplex PCR; TCRdb's copy has only in-frame clones and lacks some. The sample consists of 120,000 or so clones, 86% of them appearing once. The specimen comprised PBMCs, sampled around atezolizumab (anti-PD-L1) treatment. Every receptor here comes from a man aged 50 to 60 with urothelial cancer. Both conserved end residues are part of each CDR3. The D gene is left open where the match is weak. The size of a clone is reported for some rows only, either as once, few or many, or as a class for expanded clones.

V	size	D	J	DNA	CDR3
TRBV4-1	once	.	TRBJ2-1	TGCGCCAGCAGCCAAGAGGCGGCGGGCTCCTACAATGAGCAGTTCTTC	CASSQEAAGSYNEQFF
TRBV27	.	.	TRBJ1-1	TGTGCCAGCAGTTCGTCTACCCTCATAGGAGGCACTGAAGCTTTCTTT	CASSSSTLIGGTEAFF
TRBV7-9	.	TRBD1	TRBJ1-2	TGTGCCAGCAGCGTCGAACAGGGGTACAACTATGGCTACACCTTC	CASSVEQGYNYGYTF
TRBV7-9	.	.	TRBJ1-4	TGTGCCAGCAGCGAACAAGCAACTAATGAAAAACTGTTTTTT	CASSEQATNEKLFF
TRBV28	.	TRBD1	TRBJ2-1	TGTGCCAGCACCGAAGGCGGGACAGGGGTTAAGTGGGAGTTCTTC	CASTEGGTGVKWEFF
TRBV27	.	.	TRBJ1-2	TGTGCCAGCAGTTTAAGGGGGGGTTATGGCTACACCTTC	CASSLRGGYGYTF
TRBV6-1	.	.	TRBJ1-2	TGTGCCAGCCGGGTAGGCTATGGCTACACCTTC	CASRVGYGYTF
TRBV2	.	TRBD2	TRBJ2-1	TGTGCCAGCACTCACATTACTAGCGGGAACTACAATGAGCAGTTCTTC	CASTHITSGNYNEQFF
TRBV28	.	.	TRBJ1-2	TGTGCCAGCAGTTTGGCAGGGGAATTTAACTATGGCTACACCTTC	CASSLAGEFNYGYTF
TRBV4-1	.	.	TRBJ2-2	TGCGCCAGCAGCCAGATGGGGGCTACAGGGACCGGGGAGCTGTTTTTT	CASSQMGATGTGELFF
TRBV30	.	.	TRBJ1-2	TGTGCCTCACGGGGGATAAACTATGGCTACACCTTC	CASRGINYGYTF
TRBV28	.	.	TRBJ1-5	TGTGCCAGCAAGAATAGCCAGCCCCAGCATTTT	CASKNSQPQHF
TRBV9	.	.	TRBJ1-6	TGTGCCAGCAGCGTAGACAGGGCTAATTCACCCCTCCACTTT	CASSVDRANSPLHF
TRBV5-1	.	TRBD1	TRBJ2-1	TGCGCCAGCAGCTTGGGGGACAGGACCCACAATGAGCAGTTCTTC	CASSLGDRTHNEQFF
TRBV29-1	.	TRBD1	TRBJ2-7	TGCAGCGTAAGCTATGGACAGGGGACCTACGAGCAGTACTTC	CSVSYGQGTYEQYF
TRBV5-1	.	TRBD2	TRBJ2-2	TGCGCCAGCAGCTTGGAGGCTAGCGGGGGCGGGGAGCTGTTTTTT	CASSLEASGGGELFF
TRBV7-2	.	TRBD2	TRBJ2-4	TGTGCCAGCAGCTTAGACGGCGGGAGAAACATTCAGTACTTC	CASSLDGGRNIQYF
TRBV11-2	.	.	TRBJ2-1	TGTGCCAGCAGCTTAGGCCCGGGAATCGAGAATGAGCAGTTCTTC	CASSLGPGIENEQFF
TRBV11-3	.	.	TRBJ2-2	TGTGCCAGCAGCTCCTTTCGCGGGGAGCTGTTTTTT	CASSSFRGELFF
TRBV28	.	.	TRBJ2-5	TGTGCCAGCGCCGGTGGTCGAGTACAAGAGACCCAGTACTTC	CASAGGRVQETQYF
TRBV5-1	.	TRBD1	TRBJ2-5	TGCGCCAGCAGCTTGGGTGGACAGGGGCGCCAAGAGACCCAGTACTTC	CASSLGGQGRQETQYF
TRBV5-1	.	.	TRBJ2-7	TGCGCCAGCAGAATTCAGGCTGGGGGCCCCTACGAGCAGTACTTC	CASRIQAGGPYEQYF
TRBV5-5	.	.	TRBJ1-1	TGTGCCAGCAGCGTTGACAGGACCCGCACTGAAGCTTTCTTT	CASSVDRTRTEAFF
TRBV28	.	TRBD2	TRBJ2-3	TGTGCCAGCAGTCACCATGAAGCGGGAACGCAGTATTTT	CASSHHEAGTQYF
TRBV18	.	TRBD1	TRBJ2-1	TGTGCCAGCTCACCAACCCCGGGACAGGGTGTCAATGAGCAGTTCTTC	CASSPTPGQGVNEQFF
TRBV5-1	.	TRBD2	TRBJ2-5	TGCGCCAGCAGCTTGGCCCTGGGACTAGCGGGAGTAGAGACCCAGTACTTC	CASSLALGLAGVETQYF
TRBV2	.	TRBD2	TRBJ2-2	TGTGCCAGCAGTGAGTTTAGCGGGAGTGGTACCGGGGAGCTGTTTTTT	CASSEFSGSGTGELFF
TRBV27	.	TRBD2	TRBJ2-7	TGTGCCAGCAGCCACCCTAGCGGGCTCCAGGTCCACGAGCAGTACTTC	CASSHPSGLQVHEQYF
TRBV27	.	TRBD1	TRBJ2-7	TGTGCCAGCAGTTGGAGGACAGGGCTGGGTTACGAGCAGTACTTC	CASSWRTGLGYEQYF
TRBV27	few	.	TRBJ2-3	TGTGCCAGCAGTTTAAGGGGGACCCGAACGCAGTATTTT	CASSLRGTRTQYF
TRBV19	.	.	TRBJ1-5	TGTGCCAGTAGTACGATGGGACTACCCGGCAATCAGCCCCAGCATTTT	CASSTMGLPGNQPQHF
TRBV9	.	TRBD1	TRBJ2-1	TGTGCCAGCGGGACAGAGAGCACAAGCAATGAGCAGTTCTTC	CASGTESTSNEQFF
TRBV6-5	few	TRBD1	TRBJ1-1	TGTGCCAGCACCCCCGGGACAGGCGAAGGCGCTGAAGCTTTCTTT	CASTPGTGEGAEAFF
TRBV21-1	.	.	TRBJ1-4	TGTGCCAGCAGCAAGACCGACAGGGGGGACGAAAAACTGTTTTTT	CASSKTDRGDEKLFF
TRBV9	.	.	TRBJ2-1	TGTGCCAGCAGCGCTCGCGGGACTGAGCAGTTCTTC	CASSARGTEQFF
TRBV4-2	.	.	TRBJ1-6	TGTGCCAGCAGCCAAGAGTTCGTTTCACCCCTCCACTTT	CASSQEFVSPLHF
TRBV15	.	.	TRBJ1-4	TGTGCCACCAGCAGCCTTAAGGGGGAAAAACTGTTTTTT	CATSSLKGEKLFF
TRBV19	.	TRBD1	TRBJ2-3	TGTGCCAGTAGTCCCCTGGGACAGGAGATCACAGATACGCAGTATTTT	CASSPLGQEITDTQYF
TRBV28	.	.	TRBJ1-1	TGTGCCAGCAGTTTGCCCCTAGGCGGGGGCCGGACTGAAGCTTTCTTT	CASSLPLGGGRTEAFF
TRBV6-1	.	.	TRBJ2-7	TGTGCCAGCAGACGAAGGACAGACTCCTACGAGCAGTACTTC	CASRRRTDSYEQYF
TRBV4-1	.	.	TRBJ2-5	TGCGCCAGCAGCCAAGAGGACAGCCAAGCGACCCAGTACTTC	CASSQEDSQATQYF
TRBV18	.	.	TRBJ1-1	TGTGCCAGCTCACCAACGGGAAGGGTCACTGAAGCTTTCTTT	CASSPTGRVTEAFF
TRBV10-3	once	TRBD2	TRBJ2-1	TGTGCCATCAAGAATAGCGGGAGGCCCTACAATGAGCAGTTCTTC	CAIKNSGRPYNEQFF
TRBV28	.	TRBD2	TRBJ2-1	TGTGCCAGCAGTCAAGGCGGGAGGAATGAGCAGTTCTTC	CASSQGGRNEQFF
TRBV5-1	.	TRBD1	TRBJ2-7	TGCGCCAGCAGCGGGAGGACAGGGAATCGTGACGAGCAGTACTTC	CASSGRTGNRDEQYF
TRBV7-2	.	.	TRBJ1-1	TGTGCCAGCAGCCGACAGGCTCGCGGCACTGAAGCTTTCTTT	CASSRQARGTEAFF
TRBV27	.	.	TRBJ1-4	TGTGCCAGCAGTGCCTCCGGGGTGGATCCCGAAAAACTGTTTTTT	CASSASGVDPEKLFF
TRBV7-9	.	TRBD2	TRBJ2-5	TGTGCCAGCAGCTCCGGACTAGCGGGAGGAGGGGGTGAGACCCAGTACTTC	CASSSGLAGGGGETQYF
TRBV5-8	.	.	TRBJ2-1	TGTGCCAGCAGCCTCAGGGTCTCCTCCCCCAATGAGCAGTTCTTC	CASSLRVSSPNEQFF
TRBV5-1	.	TRBD2	TRBJ2-3	TGCGCCAGCAGCTTGGTAGTAGCGGGAGGCGGGGGCACAGATACGCAGTATTTT	CASSLVVAGGGGTDTQYF
TRBV6-5	.	.	TRBJ1-2	TGTGCCAGCAGTTACAGGGCAGGGGCGGGCTACACCTTC	CASSYRAGAGYTF
TRBV19	.	.	TRBJ1-6	TGTGCCAGTAGTATAGATCCGACATCTTATAATTCACCCCTCCACTTT	CASSIDPTSYNSPLHF
TRBV5-4	.	TRBD2	TRBJ2-1	TGTGCCAGCAGCTTAACGGGAGGTAATGAGCAGTTCTTC	CASSLTGGNEQFF
TRBV19	.	TRBD1	TRBJ1-2	TGTGCCAGTAGACCTCCCGGACAGGGATGGTATGGCTACACCTTC	CASRPPGQGWYGYTF
TRBV14	.	TRBD2	TRBJ2-7	TGTGCCAGCAGCCGAATCTTAGCGGGGTCCTACGAGCAGTACTTC	CASSRILAGSYEQYF
TRBV19	.	.	TRBJ2-3	TGTGCCAGTAGTATTGAGCCAGCGATCACAGATACGCAGTATTTT	CASSIEPAITDTQYF
TRBV4-1	.	.	TRBJ2-7	TGCGCCAGCAGCCCATTGGGGCAGGGGGGTAGCTACGAGCAGTACTTC	CASSPLGQGGSYEQYF
TRBV28	few	TRBD1	TRBJ1-5	TGTGCCAGCAGGCGGAGGACAGGGGAAAACAATCAGCCCCAGCATTTT	CASRRRTGENNQPQHF
TRBV5-1	.	TRBD1	TRBJ1-4	TGCGCCAGCAGCTCTCCAGGACAGGGTGAAAAACTGTTTTTT	CASSSPGQGEKLFF